This T cell receptor (beta chain) was found in a study of T cell changes during pregnancy in multiple sclerosis. Generated by immunoSEQ multiplex PCR, the TCRdb table keeps only in-frame clones and is missing some. Of tens of thousands of clones in the sample, about 88% were seen once. This sequence originates from a female donor with multiple sclerosis, enrolled in a pregnancy study. The source was peripheral blood, collected after pregnancy.

The CDR3 bases are TGCGCCAGCAGCTTTACTAGCGGGAGTACAGATACGCAGTATTTT. The encoded protein is CASSFTSGSTDTQYF. The rearrangement links TRBV5-1 to TRBJ2-3, with 11 bases that match TRBD2. Per germline, CDR1 SGHRS and CDR2 YFSETQ. There are 15 residues in the CDR3. J was trimmed by 3 bases and V by 2 bases; bases with no gene match: 2. Variable domain in full (rest from reference TRBV5-1 and TRBJ2-3): KAGVTQTPRYLIKTRGQQVTLSCSPISGHRSVSWYQQTPGQGLQFLFEYFSETQRNKGNFPGRFSGRQFSNSRSEMNVSTLELGDSALYLCASSFTSGSTDTQYFGPGTRLTVL.